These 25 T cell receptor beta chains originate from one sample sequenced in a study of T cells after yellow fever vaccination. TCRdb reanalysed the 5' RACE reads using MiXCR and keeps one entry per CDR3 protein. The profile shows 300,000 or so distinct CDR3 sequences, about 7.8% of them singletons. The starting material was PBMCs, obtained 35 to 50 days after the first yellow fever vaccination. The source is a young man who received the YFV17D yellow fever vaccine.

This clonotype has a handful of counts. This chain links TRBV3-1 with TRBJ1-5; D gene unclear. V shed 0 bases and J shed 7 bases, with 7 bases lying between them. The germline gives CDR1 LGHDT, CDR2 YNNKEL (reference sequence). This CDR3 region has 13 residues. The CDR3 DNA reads TGTGCCAGCAGCCAAGAACCGGGGCAGCCCCAGCATTTT. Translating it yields CASSQEPGQPQHF.

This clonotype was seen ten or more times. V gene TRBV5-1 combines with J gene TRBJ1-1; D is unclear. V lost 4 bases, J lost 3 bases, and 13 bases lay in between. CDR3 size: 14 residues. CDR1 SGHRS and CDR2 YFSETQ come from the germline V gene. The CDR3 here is CASSLGLRDTEAFF. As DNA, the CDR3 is TGCGCCAGCAGCCTCGGGCTGCGGGACACTGAAGCTTTCTTT. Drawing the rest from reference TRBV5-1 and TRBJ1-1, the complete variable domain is KAGVTQTPRYLIKTRGQQVTLSCSPISGHRSVSWYQQTPGQGLQFLFEYFSETQRNKGNFPGRFSGRQFSNSRSEMNVSTLELGDSALYLCASSLGLRDTEAFFGQGTRLTVV.

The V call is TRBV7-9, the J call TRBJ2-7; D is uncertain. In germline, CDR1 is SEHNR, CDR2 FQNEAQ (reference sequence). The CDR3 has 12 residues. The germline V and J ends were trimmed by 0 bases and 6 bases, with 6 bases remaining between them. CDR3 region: CASSLALGEQYF. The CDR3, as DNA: TGTGCCAGCAGCTTAGCGCTAGGCGAGCAGTACTTC.

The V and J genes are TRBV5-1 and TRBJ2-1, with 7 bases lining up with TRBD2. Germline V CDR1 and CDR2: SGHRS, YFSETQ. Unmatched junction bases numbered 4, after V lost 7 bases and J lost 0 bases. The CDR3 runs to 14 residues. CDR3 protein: CASGGGGSYNEQFF. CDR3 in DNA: TGCGCCAGCGGTGGGGGGGGCTCCTACAATGAGCAGTTCTTC. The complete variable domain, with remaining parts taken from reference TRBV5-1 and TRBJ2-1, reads KAGVTQTPRYLIKTRGQQVTLSCSPISGHRSVSWYQQTPGQGLQFLFEYFSETQRNKGNFPGRFSGRQFSNSRSEMNVSTLELGDSALYLCASGGGGSYNEQFFGPGTRLTVL.

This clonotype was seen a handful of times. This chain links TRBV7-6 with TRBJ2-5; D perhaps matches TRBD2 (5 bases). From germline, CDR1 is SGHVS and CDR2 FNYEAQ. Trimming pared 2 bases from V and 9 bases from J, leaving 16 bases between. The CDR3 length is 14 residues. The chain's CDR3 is CASSLSLVVVAQYF. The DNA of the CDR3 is TGTGCCAGCAGCTTATCACTAGTGGTAGTGGCCCAGTACTTC.

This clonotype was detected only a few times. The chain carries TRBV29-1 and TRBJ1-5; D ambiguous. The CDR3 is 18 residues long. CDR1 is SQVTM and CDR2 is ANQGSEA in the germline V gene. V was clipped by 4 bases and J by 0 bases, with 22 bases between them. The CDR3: CSVVVSDPVYVSNQPQHF. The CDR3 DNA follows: TGCAGCGTTGTAGTCAGCGACCCTGTATACGTTAGCAATCAGCCCCAGCATTTT. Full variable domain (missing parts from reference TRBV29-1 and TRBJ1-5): SAVISQKPSRDICQRGTSLTIQCQVDSQVTMMFWYRQQPGQSLTLIATANQGSEATYESGFVIDKFPISRPNLTFSTLTVSNMSPEDSSIYLCSVVVSDPVYVSNQPQHFGDGTRLSIL.

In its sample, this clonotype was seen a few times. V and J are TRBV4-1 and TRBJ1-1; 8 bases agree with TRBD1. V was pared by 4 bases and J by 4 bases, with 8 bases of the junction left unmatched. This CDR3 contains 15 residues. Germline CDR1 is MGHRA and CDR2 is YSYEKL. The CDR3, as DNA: TGCGCCAGCAGCCGTGGACAGGGTCAAGGCACTGAAGCTTTCTTT. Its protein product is CASSRGQGQGTEAFF.

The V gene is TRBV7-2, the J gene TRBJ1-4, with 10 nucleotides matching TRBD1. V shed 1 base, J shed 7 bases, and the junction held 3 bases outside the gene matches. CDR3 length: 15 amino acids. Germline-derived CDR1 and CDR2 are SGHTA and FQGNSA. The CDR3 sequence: CASSLVGDRGEKLFF. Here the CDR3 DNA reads TGTGCCAGCAGCTTAGTTGGGGACAGGGGTGAAAAACTGTTTTTT.

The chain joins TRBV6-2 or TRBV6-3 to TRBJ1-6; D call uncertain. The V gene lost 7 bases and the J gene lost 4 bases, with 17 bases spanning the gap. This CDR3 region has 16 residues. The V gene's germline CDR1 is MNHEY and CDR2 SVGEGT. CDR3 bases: TGTGCCAGCATCTCGTCCGCCGGAAGATATAATTCACCCCTCCACTTT. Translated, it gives CASISSAGRYNSPLHF.

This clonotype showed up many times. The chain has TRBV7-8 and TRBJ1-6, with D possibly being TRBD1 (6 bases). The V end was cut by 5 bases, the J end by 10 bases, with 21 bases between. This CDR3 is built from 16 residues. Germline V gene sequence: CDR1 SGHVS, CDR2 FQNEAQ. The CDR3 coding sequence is TGTGCCAGCAGCCCCCCCCGGCAGGGGAATCTATCACCCCTCCACTTT. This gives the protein CASSPPRQGNLSPLHF.

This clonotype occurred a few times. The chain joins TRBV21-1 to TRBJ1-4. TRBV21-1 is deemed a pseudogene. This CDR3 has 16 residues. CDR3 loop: CASSDQGGLVGEKLFF. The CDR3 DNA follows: TGTGCCAGCAGCGATCAGGGAGGATTGGTCGGTGAAAAACTGTTTTTT.

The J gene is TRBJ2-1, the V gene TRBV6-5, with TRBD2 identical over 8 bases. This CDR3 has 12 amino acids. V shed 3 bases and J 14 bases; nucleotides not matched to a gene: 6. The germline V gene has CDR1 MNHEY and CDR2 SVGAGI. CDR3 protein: CASSYSGLVEFF. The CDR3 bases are TGTGCCAGCAGTTATTCGGGACTAGTCGAGTTCTTC.

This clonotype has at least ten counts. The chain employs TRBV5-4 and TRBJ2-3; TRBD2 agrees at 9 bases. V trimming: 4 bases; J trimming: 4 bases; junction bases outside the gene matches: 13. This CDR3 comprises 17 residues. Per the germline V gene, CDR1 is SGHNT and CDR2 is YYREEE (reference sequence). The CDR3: CASSPSILGGGADTQYF. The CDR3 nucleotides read TGTGCCAGCAGCCCCAGTATCTTGGGCGGGGGGGCAGATACGCAGTATTTT.

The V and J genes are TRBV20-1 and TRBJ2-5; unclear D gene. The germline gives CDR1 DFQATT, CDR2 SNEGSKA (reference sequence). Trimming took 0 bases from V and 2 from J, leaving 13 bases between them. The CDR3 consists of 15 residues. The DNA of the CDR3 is TGCAGTGCTAGAGATCCGGGCCAGTGGCAAGAGACCCAGTACTTC. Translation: CSARDPGQWQETQYF.

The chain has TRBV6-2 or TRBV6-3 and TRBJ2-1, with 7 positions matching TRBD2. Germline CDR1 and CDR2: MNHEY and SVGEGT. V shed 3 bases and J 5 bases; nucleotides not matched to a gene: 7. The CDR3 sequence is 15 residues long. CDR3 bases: TGTGCCAGCAGTTATGGGTGGGGGGGTAACAATGAGCAGTTCTTC. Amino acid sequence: CASSYGWGGNNEQFF.

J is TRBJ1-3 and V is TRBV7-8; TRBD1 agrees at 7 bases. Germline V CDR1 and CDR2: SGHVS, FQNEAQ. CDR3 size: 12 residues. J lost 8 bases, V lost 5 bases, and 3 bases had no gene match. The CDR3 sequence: CASSVQGHTIYF. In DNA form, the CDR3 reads TGTGCCAGCAGCGTACAGGGGCACACCATATATTTT.

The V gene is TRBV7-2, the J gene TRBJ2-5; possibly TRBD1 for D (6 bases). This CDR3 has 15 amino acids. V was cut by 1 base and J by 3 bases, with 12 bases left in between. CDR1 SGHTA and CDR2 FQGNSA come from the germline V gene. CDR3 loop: CASSLDRQAKETQYF. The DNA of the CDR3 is TGTGCCAGCAGCTTAGACAGACAGGCCAAAGAGACCCAGTACTTC. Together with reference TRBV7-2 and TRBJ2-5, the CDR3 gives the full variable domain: GAGVSQSPSNKVTEKGKDVELRCDPISGHTALYWYRQSLGQGLEFLIYFQGNSAPDKSGLPSDRFSAERTGGSVSTLTIQRTQQEDSAVYLCASSLDRQAKETQYFGPGTRLLVL.

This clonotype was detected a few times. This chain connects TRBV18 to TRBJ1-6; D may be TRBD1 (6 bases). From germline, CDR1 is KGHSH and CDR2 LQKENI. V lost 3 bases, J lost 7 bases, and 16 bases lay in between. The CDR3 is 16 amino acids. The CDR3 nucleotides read TGTGCCAGCTCACCTTGGATAGCAGGGGAGAATTCACCCCTCCACTTT. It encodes CASSPWIAGENSPLHF.

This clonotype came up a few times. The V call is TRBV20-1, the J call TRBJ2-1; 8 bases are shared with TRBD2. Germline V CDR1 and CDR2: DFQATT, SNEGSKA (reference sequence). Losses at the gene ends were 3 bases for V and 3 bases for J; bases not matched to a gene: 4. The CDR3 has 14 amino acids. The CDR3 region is CSASFGRDYNEQFF. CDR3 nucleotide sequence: TGCAGTGCTAGTTTCGGGAGGGACTACAATGAGCAGTTCTTC.

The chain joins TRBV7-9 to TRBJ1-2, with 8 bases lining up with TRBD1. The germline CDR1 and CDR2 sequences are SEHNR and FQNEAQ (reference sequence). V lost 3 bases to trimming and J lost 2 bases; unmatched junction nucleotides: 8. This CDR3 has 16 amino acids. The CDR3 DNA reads TGTGCCAGCAGCTTGGCAGGGGGCGGAAGAAACTATGGCTACACCTTC. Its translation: CASSLAGGGRNYGYTF.

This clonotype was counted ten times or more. The CDR3 here is CASKKRAGPTNEKLFF. CDR3 nucleotide sequence: TGTGCCAGCAAAAAAAGGGCGGGCCCAACTAATGAAAAACTGTTTTTT. The chain joins TRBV12-3 or TRBV12-4 to TRBJ1-4; D unclear. V lost 7 bases and J 0 bases, leaving 15 bases between the germline ends. The CDR3 is 16 amino acids.

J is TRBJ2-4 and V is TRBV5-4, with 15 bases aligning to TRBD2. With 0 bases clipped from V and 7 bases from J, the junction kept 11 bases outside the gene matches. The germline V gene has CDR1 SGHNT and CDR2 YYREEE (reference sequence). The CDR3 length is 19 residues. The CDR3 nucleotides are TGTGCCAGCAGCTTGGAGGGGACTAGCGGGGGGCCACTCGCGAACATTCAGTACTTC. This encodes CASSLEGTSGGPLANIQYF.

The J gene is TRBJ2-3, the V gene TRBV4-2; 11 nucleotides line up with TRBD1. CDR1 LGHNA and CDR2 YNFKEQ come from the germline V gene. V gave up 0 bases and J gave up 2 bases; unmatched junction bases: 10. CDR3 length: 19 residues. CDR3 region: CASSQDQRVDRGLTDTQYF. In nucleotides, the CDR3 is TGTGCCAGCAGCCAAGATCAAAGGGTGGACAGGGGGCTCACAGATACGCAGTATTTT.

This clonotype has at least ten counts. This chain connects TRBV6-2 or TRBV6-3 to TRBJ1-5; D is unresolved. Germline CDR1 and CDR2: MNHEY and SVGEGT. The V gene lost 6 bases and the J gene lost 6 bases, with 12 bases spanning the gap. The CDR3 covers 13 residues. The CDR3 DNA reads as TGTGCCAGCAGGACCGATTCGTTTCAGCCCCAGCATTTT. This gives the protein CASRTDSFQPQHF.

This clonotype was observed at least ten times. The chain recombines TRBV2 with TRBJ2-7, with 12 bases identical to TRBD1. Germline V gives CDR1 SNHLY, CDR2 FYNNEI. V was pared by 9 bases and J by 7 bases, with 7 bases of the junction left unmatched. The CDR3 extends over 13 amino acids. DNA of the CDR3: TGTGCCAGTTCCGGGACAGGGGGCGGGGAGCAGTACTTC. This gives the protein CASSGTGGGEQYF.